This TCR beta chain was recovered during a study of blood T cell repertoires in COVID-19. The overall study: Collection of acute and convalescent COVID-19 samples took place in the United States, Italy and Spain.

Here immunoSEQ multiplex PCR was the method, and the copy in TCRdb shows in-frame clones only, minus some. The table records more than 6,000 clones, approximately 90% of them present only once. This CDR3 comprises 12 residues. Trimming took off 3 bases at V and 5 bases at J, with 9 bases between the two ends. Germline V gene sequence: CDR1 SGDLS, CDR2 YYNGEE. Source material: peripheral blood. The clonotype comes from a human donor with active COVID-19. The donor label of this sample is uncertain. This sequence joins TRBV9 and TRBJ2-7; no clear D gene. The CDR3: CASSDLDHEQYF. The DNA for the CDR3 is TGTGCCAGCAGCGATCTAGACCACGAGCAGTACTTC.